The 24 T cell receptor beta chains below all came from one sample that was sequenced in a study of shared clonotypes between healthy human individuals. Terminally differentiated effector memory CD45RA+ cells were excluded from the naive CD8 cells, which were CD45RO-negative and positively selected for CCR7. TCRdb's table, derived via immunoSEQ multiplex PCR, lists solely in-frame clones and lacks some. The table lists about 2.2 million clones, about 93% of them singletons. The specimen was naive CD8+ T cells from PBMCs. The receptors shown here come from a man aged 18 to 29 in good health. Some clones in this sample may be carry-over from other donors' samples.

The chain couples TRBV15 to TRBJ2-1, with D unresolved. Trimming took 0 bases from V and 6 from J, leaving 6 bases between them. The CDR3 totals 13 residues. Germline CDR1 is LNHNV and CDR2 is YYDKDF (reference sequence). As DNA, the CDR3 is TGTGCCACCAGCAGAGATTCCAGCAATGAGCAGTTCTTC. As protein: CATSRDSSNEQFF.

The V and J genes are TRBV15 and TRBJ1-2, with 9 bases aligning to TRBD1. Per the germline V gene, CDR1 is LNHNV and CDR2 is YYDKDF (reference sequence). The J segment lost 2 bases and the V segment lost 4 bases, leaving 2 bases of the junction unmatched. This CDR3 contains 14 residues. The CDR3 DNA reads TGTGCCACCAGCACCGGGACAGGGAACTATGGCTACACCTTC. Translated: CATSTGTGNYGYTF.

V usage is TRBV29-1 and J usage is TRBJ1-2; 8 bases are a match to TRBD1. The trim removed 6 bases at V and 6 bases at J, leaving 9 bases unmatched. CDR1 is SQVTM, CDR2 ANQGSEA, per germline. The length of the CDR3 is 13 residues. The chain's CDR3 is CSVITGQDHGYTF. The CDR3 nucleotides read TGCAGCGTCATTACGGGACAGGACCATGGCTACACCTTC.

This chain joins TRBV4-2 and TRBJ2-1; D is undetermined. The V gene's germline CDR1 is LGHNA and CDR2 YNFKEQ. Trimming stripped 0 bases from V and 3 bases from J, with 12 bases between. There are 16 residues in the CDR3. In nucleotides, the CDR3 is TGTGCCAGCAGCCAAGATGGCACCCTAGTCTACAATGAGCAGTTCTTC. Translation gives CASSQDGTLVYNEQFF.

V and J are TRBV9 and TRBJ1-4; no firm D call. Germline CDR1 reads SGDLS; CDR2 reads YYNGEE. V was trimmed by 4 bases and J by 5 bases, leaving 12 bases between them. CDR3 length: 14 residues. The chain's CDR3 is CASSRGQWNEKLFF. The CDR3 DNA is TGTGCCAGCAGCCGCGGCCAGTGGAATGAAAAACTGTTTTTT.

CDR3 sequence: CASSVGSATTYEQYF. The CDR3, as DNA: TGTGCCAGCAGCGTAGGATCGGCGACCACCTACGAGCAGTACTTC. The rearrangement uses TRBV9 and TRBJ2-7; no reliable D call. Germline-derived CDR1 and CDR2 are SGDLS and YYNGEE. The V and J ends lost 0 bases and 2 bases respectively, with 12 bases between them. The CDR3 is made up of 15 amino acids.

The V gene is TRBV5-6, the J gene TRBJ1-5; 10 bases are a match to TRBD1. The CDR3 runs 15 residues. J gave up 1 base and V 4 bases, and 2 bases lay outside the gene matches. The germline gives CDR1 SGHDT, CDR2 YYEEEE. The CDR3, as DNA: TGTGCCAGCAGCGGGGGACAGGGGAGCAATCAGCCCCAGCATTTT. It is translated as CASSGGQGSNQPQHF.

The V gene is TRBV14, the J gene TRBJ1-1, with TRBD1 identical over 7 bases. CDR1 and CDR2 (germline): SGHDN, FVKESK. J lost 5 bases, V lost 0 bases, and 15 bases had no gene match. The CDR3 consists of 18 residues. The CDR3 nucleotides read TGTGCCAGCAGCCAAGAGATTTTGGCAGGGGGACGGGAGACTGAAGCTTTCTTT. It yields the protein CASSQEILAGGRETEAFF.

The chain combines TRBV4-3 with TRBJ2-7; D gene uncertain. V was cut by 0 bases and J by 0 bases, with 9 bases left in between. CDR3 length equals 15 residues. Germline V gene data show CDR1 as LGHNA and CDR2 as YSLEER. The CDR3 loop is CASSQDGSLSYEQYF. The CDR3 DNA reads TGCGCCAGCAGCCAAGATGGATCGCTCTCCTACGAGCAGTACTTC.

The J gene is TRBJ1-4, the V gene TRBV29-1; D is uncertain. Trimming stripped 6 bases from V and 5 bases from J, with 10 bases between. The CDR3 spans 12 residues. CDR1 and CDR2 from the germline V gene are SQVTM and ANQGSEA. CDR3 residues: CSVHLGNEKLFF. CDR3 sequence (DNA): TGCAGCGTACATTTGGGAAATGAAAAACTGTTTTTT.

The chain uses TRBV5-1 and TRBJ2-3; 10 bases fit TRBD1. Germline V lookup: CDR1 SGHRS, CDR2 YFSETQ. The length of the CDR3 is 17 residues. The V gene end was trimmed by 0 bases and the J gene end by 5 bases; junction bases not matched to a gene: 9. The CDR3 DNA follows: TGCGCCAGCAGCTTGGTTCGGACAGGGGGGCTTGGAGATACGCAGTATTTT. This encodes CASSLVRTGGLGDTQYF. Full variable domain (remainder filled in from reference TRBV5-1 and TRBJ2-3): KAGVTQTPRYLIKTRGQQVTLSCSPISGHRSVSWYQQTPGQGLQFLFEYFSETQRNKGNFPGRFSGRQFSNSRSEMNVSTLELGDSALYLCASSLVRTGGLGDTQYFGPGTRLTVL.

The chain couples TRBV4-3 to TRBJ2-5, with 12 positions matching TRBD2. Unmatched junction bases numbered 2, after V lost 1 base and J lost 5 bases. CDR1 is LGHNA and CDR2 is YSLEER in the germline V gene. The CDR3 covers 15 residues. Written as DNA, the CDR3 is TGCGCCAGCAGCCAAGGGACTAGCGGGATGGAGACCCAGTACTTC. It encodes CASSQGTSGMETQYF.

The chain couples TRBV25-1 to TRBJ2-7, with TRBD1 matching 7 bases. Unmatched junction bases numbered 6, after V lost 5 bases and J lost 2 bases. Germline lookup yields CDR1 MGHDK and CDR2 SYGVNS. The CDR3 spans 14 residues. The DNA for the CDR3 is TGTGCCAGCAGTCAGTTACAGGGGCCCTACGAGCAGTACTTC. It encodes CASSQLQGPYEQYF.

This chain's CDR3 is CASSPAVSYEQYF. CDR3 in DNA: TGTGCCAGCAGTCCAGCGGTATCCTACGAGCAGTACTTC. This rearrangement joins TRBV28 to TRBJ2-7; D is perhaps TRBD2 (5 bases). Per the germline V gene, CDR1 is MDHEN and CDR2 is SYDVKM. The germline V and J ends were trimmed by 5 bases and 1 base, with 9 bases remaining between them. The CDR3 covers 13 residues.

The chain employs TRBV6-5 and TRBJ1-1; D gene uncertain. There are 13 residues in the CDR3. The V and J ends lost 3 bases and 5 bases respectively, with 10 bases between them. The V gene's germline CDR1 is MNHEY and CDR2 SVGAGI. CDR3 loop: CASSYKILTEAFF. As DNA, the CDR3 is TGTGCCAGCAGTTATAAAATCCTGACTGAAGCTTTCTTT.

The chain has TRBV10-2 and TRBJ1-5, with D perhaps matching TRBD1 (5 bases). Germline lookup yields CDR1 WSHSY and CDR2 SAAADI. Trimming took off 1 base at V and 7 bases at J, with 11 bases between the two ends. This CDR3 contains 14 residues. This CDR3 is CASSEFRGGQPQHF. The CDR3 DNA is TGCGCCAGCAGTGAGTTCCGGGGGGGACAGCCCCAGCATTTT.

J is TRBJ2-1 and V is TRBV6-5; D gene uncertain. Looked up from germline, CDR1 is MNHEY and CDR2 is SVGAGI. CDR3 length: 15 amino acids. Trimming removed 1 base from V and 6 bases from J, with 13 bases in between. This CDR3 reads CASSYYSLFLNEQFF. The DNA of the CDR3 is TGTGCCAGCAGTTACTACTCCCTCTTCCTCAATGAGCAGTTCTTC.

This clone showed up just once. The rearrangement joins TRBV19 to TRBJ2-3; D possibly corresponds to TRBD1 (5 bases). This CDR3 comprises 14 residues. The ends were cut back, 4 bases at V and 5 bases at J, with 13 bases in the middle. From germline, CDR1 is LNHDA and CDR2 SQIVND (reference sequence). The CDR3 DNA is TGTGCCAGTAGTAGGGCCGCAAGGGGAGATACGCAGTATTTT. This gives the protein CASSRAARGDTQYF.

The V and J genes are TRBV19 and TRBJ2-2; 7 positions match TRBD1. V was pared by 10 bases and J by 2 bases, with 7 bases of the junction left unmatched. Germline assignment: CDR1 LNHDA and CDR2 SQIVND (reference sequence). The CDR3 has 14 residues. The CDR3 bases are TGTGCCACCCAGGGGGTGGGTAACACCGGGGAGCTGTTTTTT. The encoded protein is CATQGVGNTGELFF.

V is TRBV29-1 and J is TRBJ2-7; 8 positions match TRBD1. V shed 4 bases and J 2 bases; nucleotides not matched to a gene: 7. CDR3 length equals 14 residues. Per germline, CDR1 SQVTM and CDR2 ANQGSEA. The DNA for the CDR3 is TGCAGCGTTGCAGGGGGCCCGGGGACCTACGAGCAGTACTTC. The encoded protein is CSVAGGPGTYEQYF.

This chain links TRBV4-3 with TRBJ2-1, with D perhaps matching TRBD2 (6 bases). V lost 5 bases and J lost 6, with 17 bases in between. The CDR3 has 15 residues. The germline CDR1 and CDR2 sequences are LGHNA and YSLEER. This CDR3 is CASSYGPSGVNEQFF. In nucleotides, the CDR3 is TGCGCCAGCAGCTACGGGCCCTCGGGGGTCAATGAGCAGTTCTTC.

The genes are TRBV13 and TRBJ2-4; D is unresolved. CDR3 size: 14 residues. The germline V gene encodes CDR1 PRHDT and CDR2 FYEKMQ (reference sequence). V was clipped by 1 base and J by 2 bases, with 6 bases between them. Here the CDR3 DNA reads TGTGCCAGCAGCTTAGAAGGATCCAAAAACATTCAGTACTTC. Translation gives CASSLEGSKNIQYF.

The chain links TRBV6-1 to TRBJ2-7; 11 nucleotides line up with TRBD2. V shed 6 bases and J 4 bases; nucleotides not matched to a gene: 5. Germline values: CDR1 MNHNS, CDR2 SASEGT. CDR3 size: 14 residues. CDR3 amino acids: CASRLAGAGYEQYF. DNA of the CDR3: TGTGCCAGCAGACTAGCGGGAGCAGGGTACGAGCAGTACTTC.

The chain couples TRBV27 to TRBJ2-2; D is unclear. Trimming removed 3 bases at V and 6 bases at J, with 17 bases between. This CDR3 contains 16 residues. From germline, CDR1 is MNHEY and CDR2 SMNVEV (reference sequence). This CDR3 is CASSLRLTDGAGELFF. CDR3 DNA: TGTGCCAGCAGTTTGAGGCTAACCGACGGTGCCGGGGAGCTGTTTTTT.